This entry is about one TCR beta chain. This sample is drawn from a study of control samples from healthy donors and cancer patients. Produced via immunoSEQ multiplex PCR; TCRdb's table is partial and in-frame only. In the table there are approximately 100,000 clones, roughly 92% of which are singletons. Germline lookup yields CDR1 SGHAT and CDR2 FQNNGV. This CDR3 has 16 amino acids. V lost 3 bases and J 1 base, leaving 15 bases between the germline ends. V usage is TRBV11-2 and J usage is TRBJ1-1; D perhaps matches TRBD1 (6 bases). This sequence was found in a human donor in good health. The donor label of this sample is uncertain. Material for sequencing was blood. CDR3 DNA sequence: TGTGCCAGCAGCTTGGGATCCAGGGGCCAGAACACTGAAGCTTTCTTT. Its protein product is CASSLGSRGQNTEAFF. Full variable domain (missing parts from reference TRBV11-2 and TRBJ1-1): EAGVAQSPRYKIIEKRQSVAFWCNPISGHATLYWYQQILGQGPKLLIQFQNNGVVDDSQLPKDRFSAERLKGVDSTLKIQPAKLEDSAVYLCASSLGSRGQNTEAFFGQGTRLTVV.